The entry below describes one T cell receptor (beta chain). J gave up 3 bases and V 1 base, and 15 bases lay outside the gene matches. Germline V gives CDR1 SGHTA, CDR2 FQGNSA. The CDR3 runs 18 residues. The data belong to a study of blood T cell repertoires in COVID-19. Sequenced by immunoSEQ multiplex PCR; TCRdb stores in-frame clones only, minus some. The table lists about 110,000 clones, 70% to 90% of them singletons. V and J are TRBV7-2 and TRBJ2-7; 7 bases line up with TRBD2. The clonotype was recovered from a human donor in a cohort sampled during active COVID-19. Input material: peripheral blood. The CDR3 DNA sequence: TGTGCCAGCAGCTTAGTCGGGGGGACCGGGACCTCGAGCTACGAGCAGTACTTC. Protein sequence: CASSLVGGTGTSSYEQYF. The full variable domain, completed using reference TRBV7-2 and TRBJ2-7, is GAGVSQSPSNKVTEKGKDVELRCDPISGHTALYWYRQSLGQGLEFLIYFQGNSAPDKSGLPSDRFSAERTGGSVSTLTIQRTQQEDSAVYLCASSLVGGTGTSSYEQYFGPGTRLTVT.